What follows are 16 T cell receptor beta chains derived from one specimen sequenced in a study of blood T cell repertoires in COVID-19. Using immunoSEQ multiplex PCR, the repertoire was profiled, and TCRdb retains in-frame clones only, with some absent. Here the sample spans a few hundred thousand clones, roughly 86% being singletons. Material: peripheral blood. The source of these receptors is a human donor with acute or convalescent COVID-19. The donor label of this sample is uncertain.

V gene TRBV5-1 combines with J gene TRBJ2-1, with TRBD1 matching over 9 bases. This CDR3 region has 13 residues. After removal of 4 bases from V and 9 bases from J, the junction contained 5 bases not matched to a gene. Germline CDR1 SGHRS, CDR2 YFSETQ. CDR3 sequence (DNA): TGCGCCAGCAGCCCTGGACAGGGGATTGAGCAGTTCTTC. Translation: CASSPGQGIEQFF.

This sequence joins TRBV3-1 (or the pseudogene TRBV3-2) and TRBJ1-1; D not certain. Germline V gives CDR1 LGHDT, CDR2 YNNKEL (reference sequence). V shed 1 base and J shed 3 bases, with 6 bases lying between them. CDR3 size: 13 residues. CDR3 coding DNA: TGTGCCAGCAGCCAAGGACACTACACTGAAGCTTTCTTT. Protein: CASSQGHYTEAFF.

V is TRBV29-1 and J is TRBJ2-1; 10 positions agree with TRBD2. V shed 4 bases, J shed 4 bases, and the junction held 13 bases outside the gene matches. The CDR3 length is 17 residues. Germline CDR1 is SQVTM and CDR2 is ANQGSEA. CDR3 nucleotide sequence: TGCAGCGTTGTTAAGGTAGCGGGGGGTCAAAATTACAATGAGCAGTTCTTC. Translating gives CSVVKVAGGQNYNEQFF.

V and J are TRBV11-3 and TRBJ2-7, with 9 positions matching TRBD1. Losses at the gene ends were 2 bases for V and 6 bases for J; bases not matched to a gene: 2. CDR1 SGHNT and CDR2 YENEEA come from the germline V gene. The CDR3 sequence is 13 residues long. In DNA, the CDR3 is TGTGCCAGCAGCTTAAGGACAGGGGCCGAGCAGTACTTC. As protein: CASSLRTGAEQYF.

Concerning this clone itself: The same CDR3 can be traced to other DNA sequences in this sample. The chain uses TRBV19 and TRBJ1-2; D gene unclear. V was trimmed by 3 bases and J by 3 bases, leaving 11 bases between them. The V gene's germline CDR1 is LNHDA and CDR2 SQIVND (reference sequence). This CDR3 contains 14 residues. The CDR3 here is CASSIAGDHYGYTF. The CDR3 nucleotides are TGTGCCAGTAGTATCGCCGGGGATCACTATGGCTACACCTTC.

This rearrangement joins TRBV7-9 to TRBJ2-7; D remains unclear. V shed 4 bases and J shed 0 bases, with 10 bases lying between them. CDR1 SEHNR and CDR2 FQNEAQ come from the germline V gene (reference sequence). The CDR3 consists of 14 residues. CDR3 loop: CASSYHRSSYEQYF. In nucleotides, the CDR3 is TGTGCCAGCAGCTATCACCGGAGCTCCTACGAGCAGTACTTC. The variable domain in full, with the rest retrieved from reference TRBV7-9 and TRBJ2-7, is DTGVSQNPRHKITKRGQNVTFRCDPISEHNRLYWYRQTLGQGPEFLTYFQNEAQLEKSRLLSDRFSAERPKGSFSTLEIQRTEQGDSAMYLCASSYHRSSYEQYFGPGTRLTVT.

This chain joins TRBV28 and TRBJ1-4; TRBD1 aligns across 8 bases. The CDR3 contains 15 residues. Losses at the gene ends were 1 base for V and 6 bases for J; bases not matched to a gene: 4. In germline, CDR1 is MDHEN, CDR2 SYDVKM. CDR3: CASSLSSTGDEKLFF. Here the CDR3 DNA reads TGTGCCAGCAGTTTATCGTCGACAGGGGATGAAAAACTGTTTTTT.

The count of this clone is one. This sequence joins TRBV3-1 (or the pseudogene TRBV3-2) and TRBJ2-3, with 7 bases identical to TRBD2. With V trimmed by 2 bases and J by 0 bases, 5 bases remained unmatched. From germline, CDR1 is LGHDT and CDR2 YNNKEL (reference sequence). The CDR3 totals 16 residues. CDR3: CASSQRPGLSTDTQYF. The CDR3 region has the DNA TGTGCCAGCAGCCAAAGACCGGGACTAAGCACAGATACGCAGTATTTT.

The chain joins TRBV3-1 (or the pseudogene TRBV3-2) to TRBJ2-1; D gene uncertain. From germline, CDR1 is LGHDT and CDR2 YNNKEL (reference sequence). There are 12 residues in the CDR3. V lost 3 bases and J 8 bases, leaving 8 bases between the germline ends. This CDR3 is CASSHLHDEQFF. The CDR3, as DNA: TGTGCCAGCAGCCATTTACACGATGAGCAGTTCTTC.

The V and J genes are TRBV6-6 and TRBJ2-7; D ambiguous. V lost 0 bases and J lost 3, with 6 bases in between. Germline CDR1 is MNHNY and CDR2 is SVGAGI (reference sequence). The CDR3 sequence is 13 residues long. The CDR3 DNA is TGTGCCAGCAGTTACTCACAGAGCTACGAGCAGTACTTC. Translating it yields CASSYSQSYEQYF.

The chain recombines TRBV5-1 with TRBJ1-5; TRBD1 is a possible D gene (6 bases). CDR3 length: 15 amino acids. Trimming stripped 5 bases from V and 2 bases from J, with 14 bases between. The germline V gene has CDR1 SGHRS and CDR2 YFSETQ. Written as DNA, the CDR3 is TGCGCCAGCAGGGGCGGGGGGCGAGGCAATCAGCCCCAGCATTTT. The encoded protein is CASRGGGRGNQPQHF.

The chain carries TRBV5-4 and TRBJ1-2; 10 nucleotides agree with TRBD1. Germline V gene sequence: CDR1 SGHNT, CDR2 YYREEE (reference sequence). CDR3 length: 14 amino acids. V lost 0 bases to trimming and J lost 10 bases; unmatched junction nucleotides: 6. The CDR3 bases are TGTGCCAGCAGCTTGGCCGGGACAGGGGTTCACTACACCTTC. Translating it yields CASSLAGTGVHYTF.

V is TRBV18 and J is TRBJ2-3; possibly TRBD1 for D (6 bases). The V and J ends lost 5 bases and 1 base respectively, with 16 bases between them. Germline loops: CDR1 KGHSH, CDR2 LQKENI. This CDR3 has 16 amino acids. DNA of the CDR3: TGTGCCAGCTCAGAGAACAGGGTTAAGGGCACAGATACGCAGTATTTT. It specifies CASSENRVKGTDTQYF. Filled out from reference TRBV18 and TRBJ2-3, the complete variable domain reads NAGVMQNPRHLVRRRGQEARLRCSPMKGHSHVYWYRQLPEEGLKFMVYLQKENIIDESGMPKERFSAEFPKEGPSILRIQQVVRGDSAAYFCASSENRVKGTDTQYFGPGTRLTVL.

The CDR3 is CASSRGQVVANYGYTF. CDR3 in DNA: TGTGCCAGCTCACGGGGACAGGTTGTCGCAAACTATGGCTACACCTTC. This rearrangement joins TRBV18 to TRBJ1-2; 8 bases are a match to TRBD1. Germline V gives CDR1 KGHSH, CDR2 LQKENI. Trimming removed 4 bases from V and 2 bases from J; junction bases left unmatched: 9. The CDR3 loop spans 16 amino acids.

The DNA for the CDR3 is TGTGCCAGCAGCTTAGATCGAGGGACAGGGTTAACAGATACGCAGTATTTT. Its translation: CASSLDRGTGLTDTQYF. The gene calls are TRBV11-2 and TRBJ2-3; 9 bases fit TRBD1. The junction had 7 bases not matched to a gene; V was cut back by 0 bases and J by 3 bases. Germline assignment: CDR1 SGHAT and CDR2 FQNNGV. This CDR3 spans 17 amino acids.

The V call is TRBV19, the J call TRBJ1-5; D is unresolved. The CDR3 has 13 amino acids. Looked up from germline, CDR1 is LNHDA and CDR2 is SQIVND (reference sequence). With 5 bases removed from V and 7 bases from J, the gap between germline ends came to 12 bases. The CDR3 sequence is CASSPMAGQPQHF. CDR3 nucleotide sequence: TGTGCCAGTAGTCCCATGGCGGGGCAGCCCCAGCATTTT.